These 10 T cell receptor beta chains originate from one sample sequenced in a study of cytomegalovirus exposure and HLA in healthy donors. Produced via immunoSEQ multiplex PCR; TCRdb's table is partial and in-frame only. The data show about 98,000 clones, around nine tenths seen once. Sequencing was done on a sample of PBMCs. These receptors were taken from a woman aged 30 to 39 in good health and CMV-seronegative.

V gene TRBV27 combines with J gene TRBJ1-1, with a tentative D call TRBD1 (5 bases). This CDR3 spans 17 amino acids. Germline CDR1 is MNHEY and CDR2 is SMNVEV (reference sequence). The V end lost 7 bases, the J end lost 1 base, and 22 bases lay between the germline ends. CDR3 DNA: TGTGCCAGCACGCTGCGGGGCTCGTTCAGTGCGAACACTGAAGCTTTCTTT. This codes for CASTLRGSFSANTEAFF.

This clone was observed once. DNA for the CDR3: TGTGCCAGCAGGCCCAGGGCCACCGGGGAGCTGTTTTTT. Translating gives CASRPRATGELFF. The V gene is TRBV27, the J gene TRBJ2-2; weak D call: TRBD1 (5 bases). Germline V gene data show CDR1 as MNHEY and CDR2 as SMNVEV (reference sequence). V lost 6 bases, J lost 4 bases, and 9 bases lay in between. The CDR3 consists of 13 residues.

The V and J genes are TRBV6-1 and TRBJ2-2; D might be TRBD2 (5 bases). The CDR3 consists of 12 residues. Deletions cut 4 bases from V and 5 bases from J, with 5 bases between. The germline gives CDR1 MNHNS, CDR2 SASEGT. In DNA, the CDR3 is TGTGCCAGCAGTGGAGGGACCGGGGAGCTGTTTTTT. Translating gives CASSGGTGELFF.

The chain combines TRBV6-1 with TRBJ1-4, with TRBD1 matching over 9 bases. The V and J ends lost 8 bases and 5 bases, in that order; junction bases with no gene match: 0. CDR1 is MNHNS, CDR2 SASEGT, per germline. The CDR3 is made up of 12 amino acids. The CDR3 is CASDRGNEKLFF. For the CDR3, the DNA is TGTGCCAGCGACAGGGGGAATGAAAAACTGTTTTTT.

This chain joins TRBV9 and TRBJ1-3, with 7 bases fitting TRBD1. V was clipped by 3 bases and J by 3 bases; unmatched bases: 0. Germline lookup yields CDR1 SGDLS and CDR2 YYNGEE. The CDR3 contains 13 residues. The CDR3, as DNA: TGTGCCAGCAGCGCAGGGGGTGGAAACACCATATATTTT. Translating it yields CASSAGGGNTIYF.

The chain couples TRBV14 to TRBJ1-1; TRBD1 matches 9 bases. Germline V CDR1 and CDR2: SGHDN, FVKESK. CDR3 length: 14 amino acids. J was trimmed by 6 bases and V by 1 base; bases with no gene match: 3. In DNA, the CDR3 is TGTGCCAGCAGCCAAGTGACAGGGGGGGCTGAAGCTTTCTTT. Protein sequence: CASSQVTGGAEAFF. Supplemented by reference TRBV14 and TRBJ1-1, the full variable domain reads EAGVTQFPSHSVIEKGQTVTLRCDPISGHDNLYWYRRVMGKEIKFLLHFVKESKQDESGMPNNRFLAERTGGTYSTLKVQPAELEDSGVYFCASSQVTGGAEAFFGQGTRLTVV.

The V call is TRBV29-1, the J call TRBJ2-7; 11 positions match TRBD2. Germline lookup yields CDR1 SQVTM and CDR2 ANQGSEA. Unmatched junction bases numbered 4, after V lost 6 bases and J lost 3 bases. The CDR3 is 13 amino acids. In nucleotides, the CDR3 is TGCAGCGTCGCGACTAGCGGGGTCTACGAGCAGTACTTC. Its protein is CSVATSGVYEQYF.

V is TRBV12-5 and J is TRBJ1-1, with D perhaps TRBD1 (6 bases). Germline CDR1 is LGHNT and CDR2 is FRNRAP. With 7 bases removed from V and 0 bases from J, the gap between germline ends came to 12 bases. The CDR3 totals 14 residues. Written as DNA, the CDR3 is TGTGCTAGTGCCCAGGACAGCGTGAACACTGAAGCTTTCTTT. The encoded protein is CASAQDSVNTEAFF.

This chain connects TRBV6-5 to TRBJ2-7; TRBD2 might be the D (6 bases). Germline V lookup: CDR1 MNHEY, CDR2 SVGAGI. This CDR3 is 14 amino acids long. V lost 10 bases and J 2 bases, leaving 18 bases between the germline ends. CDR3 protein: CATNRQGGTYEQYF. The CDR3, as DNA: TGTGCCACTAACAGGCAGGGAGGAACCTACGAGCAGTACTTC.

The J gene is TRBJ2-1, the V gene TRBV28, with TRBD2 matching over 12 bases. Trimming took 3 bases from V and 4 from J; bases not matched to a gene: 4. CDR3 length: 16 amino acids. Germline CDR1 reads MDHEN; CDR2 reads SYDVKM. CDR3 amino acids: CASSLTSGSSYNEQFF. CDR3 DNA sequence: TGTGCCAGCAGTTTGACTAGCGGGAGCTCTTACAATGAGCAGTTCTTC. The full variable domain, rest sourced from reference TRBV28 and TRBJ2-1, is DVKVTQSSRYLVKRTGEKVFLECVQDMDHENMFWYRQDPGLGLRLIYFSYDVKMKEKGDIPEGYSVSREKKERFSLILESASTNQTSMYLCASSLTSGSSYNEQFFGPGTRLTVL.